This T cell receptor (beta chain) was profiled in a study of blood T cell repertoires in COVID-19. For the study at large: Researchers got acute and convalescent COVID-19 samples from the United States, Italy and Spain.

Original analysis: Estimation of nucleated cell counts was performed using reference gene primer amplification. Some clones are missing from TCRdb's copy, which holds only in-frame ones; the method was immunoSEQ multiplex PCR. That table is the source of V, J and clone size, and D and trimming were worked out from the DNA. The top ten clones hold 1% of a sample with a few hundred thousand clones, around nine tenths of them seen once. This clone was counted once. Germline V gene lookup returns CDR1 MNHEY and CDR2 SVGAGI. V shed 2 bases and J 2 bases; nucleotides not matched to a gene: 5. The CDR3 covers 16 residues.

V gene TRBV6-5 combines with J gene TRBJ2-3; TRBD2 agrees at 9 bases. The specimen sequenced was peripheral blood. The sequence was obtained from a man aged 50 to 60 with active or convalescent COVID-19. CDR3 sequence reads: CASSYSTSGYTDTQYF. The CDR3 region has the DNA TGTGCCAGCAGTTACAGTACTAGCGGGTACACAGATACGCAGTATTTT.